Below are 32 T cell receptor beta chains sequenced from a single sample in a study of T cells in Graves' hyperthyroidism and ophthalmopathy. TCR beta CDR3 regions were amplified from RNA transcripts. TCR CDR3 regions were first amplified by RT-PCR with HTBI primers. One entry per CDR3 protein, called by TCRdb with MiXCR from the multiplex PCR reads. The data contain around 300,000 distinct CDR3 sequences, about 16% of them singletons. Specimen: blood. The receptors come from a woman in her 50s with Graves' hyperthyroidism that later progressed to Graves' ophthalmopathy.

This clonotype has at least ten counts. CDR3 in DNA: TGTGCCAGCAGCTCTCCGGGACTAAAAAACAATGAGCAGTTCTTC. It specifies CASSSPGLKNNEQFF. The chain uses TRBV11-2 and TRBJ2-1; 7 bases align to TRBD2. Germline lookup yields CDR1 SGHAT and CDR2 FQNNGV. The CDR3 extends over 15 amino acids. J gave up 5 bases and V 4 bases, and 8 bases lay outside the gene matches.

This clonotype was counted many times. The CDR3 loop reads CASTPGVGGAQYF. CDR3 nucleotides: TGTGCCAGCACCCCAGGGGTAGGCGGAGCGCAGTATTTT. The chain uses TRBV6-1 and TRBJ2-3, with D tentatively TRBD1 (6 bases). Between the trimmed V and J ends, which lost 7 bases and 10 bases, there was a span of 18 bases. The germline V gene has CDR1 MNHNS and CDR2 SASEGT. The length of the CDR3 is 13 residues.

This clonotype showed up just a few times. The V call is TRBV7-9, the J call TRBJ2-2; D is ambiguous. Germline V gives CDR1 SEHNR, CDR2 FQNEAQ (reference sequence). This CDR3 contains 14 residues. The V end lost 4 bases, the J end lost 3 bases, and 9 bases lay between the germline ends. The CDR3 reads CASSSVDDTGELFF. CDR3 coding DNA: TGTGCCAGCAGCTCGGTAGACGACACCGGGGAGCTGTTTTTT.

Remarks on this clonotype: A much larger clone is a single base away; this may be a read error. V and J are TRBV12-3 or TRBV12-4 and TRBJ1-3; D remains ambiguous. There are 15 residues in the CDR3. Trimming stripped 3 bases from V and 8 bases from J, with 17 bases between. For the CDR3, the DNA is TGTGCCAGCAGTTTTTACGGAGTGAGGCAGGACACCATATATTTT. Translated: CASSFYGVRQDTIYF.

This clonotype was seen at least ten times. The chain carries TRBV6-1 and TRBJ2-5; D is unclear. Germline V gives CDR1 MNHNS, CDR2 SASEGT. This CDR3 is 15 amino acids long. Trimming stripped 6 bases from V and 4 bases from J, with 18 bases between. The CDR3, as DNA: TGTGCCAGCAGCCCCCAGCGCATATTAATAGAGACCCAGTACTTC. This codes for CASSPQRILIETQYF.

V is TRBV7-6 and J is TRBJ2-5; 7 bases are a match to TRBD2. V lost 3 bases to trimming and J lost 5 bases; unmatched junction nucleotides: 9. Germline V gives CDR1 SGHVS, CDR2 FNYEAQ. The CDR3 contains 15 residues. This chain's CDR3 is CASSFATGGRETQYF. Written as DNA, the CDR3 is TGTGCCAGCAGCTTTGCGACGGGAGGCCGGGAGACCCAGTACTTC.

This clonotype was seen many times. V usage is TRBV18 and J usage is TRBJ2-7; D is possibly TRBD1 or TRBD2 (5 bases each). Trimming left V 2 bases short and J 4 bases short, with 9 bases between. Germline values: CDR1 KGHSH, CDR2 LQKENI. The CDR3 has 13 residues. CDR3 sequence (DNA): TGTGCCAGCTCACCAGGGGACCAGTACGAGCAGTACTTC. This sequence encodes CASSPGDQYEQYF.

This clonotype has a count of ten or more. The CDR3 coding sequence is TGTGCCAGCATTCCAGGCTTCCAAGAGACCCAGTACTTC. It yields the protein CASIPGFQETQYF. This chain connects TRBV2 to TRBJ2-5; D gene ambiguous. Trimming removed 7 bases from V and 1 base from J, with 10 bases in between. The CDR3 length is 13 residues. Germline V lookup: CDR1 SNHLY, CDR2 FYNNEI.

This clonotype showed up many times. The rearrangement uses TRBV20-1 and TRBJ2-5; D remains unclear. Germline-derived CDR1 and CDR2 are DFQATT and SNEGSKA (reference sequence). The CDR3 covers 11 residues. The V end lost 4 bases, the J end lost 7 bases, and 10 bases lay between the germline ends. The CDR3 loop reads CSAMPLGTQYF. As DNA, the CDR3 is TGCAGTGCTATGCCCTTGGGGACCCAGTACTTC.

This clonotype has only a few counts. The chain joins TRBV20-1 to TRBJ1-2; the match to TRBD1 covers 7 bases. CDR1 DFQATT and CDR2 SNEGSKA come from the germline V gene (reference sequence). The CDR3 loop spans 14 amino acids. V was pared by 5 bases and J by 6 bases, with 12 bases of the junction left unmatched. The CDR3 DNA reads TGCAGTGCTGACGGGACAGCAAGGTCAAATGGCTACACCTTC. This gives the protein CSADGTARSNGYTF.

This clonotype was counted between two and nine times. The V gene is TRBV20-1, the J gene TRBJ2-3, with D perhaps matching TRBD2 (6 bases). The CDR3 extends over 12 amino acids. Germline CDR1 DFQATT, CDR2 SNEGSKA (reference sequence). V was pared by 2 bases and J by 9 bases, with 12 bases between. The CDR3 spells CSARRARGTQYF. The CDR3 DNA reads TGCAGTGCTAGACGCGCACGGGGGACGCAGTATTTT.

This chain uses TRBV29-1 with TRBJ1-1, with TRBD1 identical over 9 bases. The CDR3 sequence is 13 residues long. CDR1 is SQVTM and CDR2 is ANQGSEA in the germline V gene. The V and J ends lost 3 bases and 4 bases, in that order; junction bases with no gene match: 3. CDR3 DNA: TGCAGCGTTGATAGGACAGGGGCCACTGAAGCTTTCTTT. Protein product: CSVDRTGATEAFF.

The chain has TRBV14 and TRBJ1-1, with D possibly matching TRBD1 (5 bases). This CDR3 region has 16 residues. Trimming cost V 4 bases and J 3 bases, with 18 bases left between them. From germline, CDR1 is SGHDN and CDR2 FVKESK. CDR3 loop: CASSPWDGRVDTEAFF. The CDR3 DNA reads TGTGCCAGCAGCCCATGGGACGGAAGGGTGGACACTGAAGCTTTCTTT.

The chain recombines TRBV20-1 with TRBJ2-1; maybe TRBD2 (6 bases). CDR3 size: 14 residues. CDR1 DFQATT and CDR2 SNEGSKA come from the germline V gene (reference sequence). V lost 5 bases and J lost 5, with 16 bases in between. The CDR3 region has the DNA TGCAGTGCTCAAGAAGGAGGGCTGGACAATGAGCAGTTCTTC. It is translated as CSAQEGGLDNEQFF.

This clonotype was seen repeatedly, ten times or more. CDR3 DNA sequence: TGTGCCAGCAGATTTACAGGGCCTAACTATGGCTACACCTTC. Translating it yields CASRFTGPNYGYTF. The genes are TRBV28 and TRBJ1-2; TRBD1 is a possible D gene (6 bases). Trimming stripped 6 bases from V and 0 bases from J, with 11 bases between. Germline lookup yields CDR1 MDHEN and CDR2 SYDVKM. The CDR3 spans 14 residues.

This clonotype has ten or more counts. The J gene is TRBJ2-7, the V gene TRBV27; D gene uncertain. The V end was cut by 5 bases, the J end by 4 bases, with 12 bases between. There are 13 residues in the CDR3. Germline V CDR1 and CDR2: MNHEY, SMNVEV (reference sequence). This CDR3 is CASSPGPRYEQYF. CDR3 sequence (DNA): TGTGCCAGCAGTCCCGGACCCAGGTACGAGCAGTACTTC.

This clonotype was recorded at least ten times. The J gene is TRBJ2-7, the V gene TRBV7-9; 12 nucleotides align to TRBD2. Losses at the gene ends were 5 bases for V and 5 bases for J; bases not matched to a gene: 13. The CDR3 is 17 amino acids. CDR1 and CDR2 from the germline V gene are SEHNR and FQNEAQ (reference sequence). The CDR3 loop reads CASSLSSGRAVGNEQYF. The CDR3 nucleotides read TGTGCCAGCAGCCTGTCTAGCGGGAGGGCCGTCGGGAACGAGCAGTACTTC.

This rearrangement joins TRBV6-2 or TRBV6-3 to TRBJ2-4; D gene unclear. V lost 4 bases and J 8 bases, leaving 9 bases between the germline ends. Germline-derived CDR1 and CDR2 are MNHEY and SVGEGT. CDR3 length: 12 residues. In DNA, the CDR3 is TGTGCCAGCAGTTCCACCACGGACATTCAGTACTTC. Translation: CASSSTTDIQYF.

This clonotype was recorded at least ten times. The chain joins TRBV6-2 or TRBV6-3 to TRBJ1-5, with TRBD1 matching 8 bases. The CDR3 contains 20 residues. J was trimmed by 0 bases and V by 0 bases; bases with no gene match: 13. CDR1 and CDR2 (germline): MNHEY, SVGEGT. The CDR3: CASSYSGSRGLSYSNQPQHF. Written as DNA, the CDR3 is TGTGCCAGCAGTTACTCGGGATCCAGGGGGCTATCTTATAGCAATCAGCCCCAGCATTTT.

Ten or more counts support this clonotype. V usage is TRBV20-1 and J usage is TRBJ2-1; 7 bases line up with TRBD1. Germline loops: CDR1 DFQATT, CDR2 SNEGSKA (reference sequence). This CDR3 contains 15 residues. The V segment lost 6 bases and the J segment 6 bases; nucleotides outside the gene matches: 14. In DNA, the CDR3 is TGCAGTGCCGAAGAAACAGGGGAGTTTATCAATGAGCAGTTCTTC. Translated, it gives CSAEETGEFINEQFF.

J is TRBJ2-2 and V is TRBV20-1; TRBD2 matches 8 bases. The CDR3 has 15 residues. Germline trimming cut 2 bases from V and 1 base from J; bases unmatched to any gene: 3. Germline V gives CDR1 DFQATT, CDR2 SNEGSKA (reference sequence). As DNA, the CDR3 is TGCAGTGCTAGAAGAGCGGGGGTGAACACCGGGGAGCTGTTTTTT. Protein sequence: CSARRAGVNTGELFF.

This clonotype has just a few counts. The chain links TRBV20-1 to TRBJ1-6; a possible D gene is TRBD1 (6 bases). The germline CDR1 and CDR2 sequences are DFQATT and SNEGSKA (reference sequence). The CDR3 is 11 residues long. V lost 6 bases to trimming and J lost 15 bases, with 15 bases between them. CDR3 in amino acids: CSADTDRGLHF. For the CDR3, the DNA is TGCAGTGCCGATACGGACAGAGGCCTCCACTTT.

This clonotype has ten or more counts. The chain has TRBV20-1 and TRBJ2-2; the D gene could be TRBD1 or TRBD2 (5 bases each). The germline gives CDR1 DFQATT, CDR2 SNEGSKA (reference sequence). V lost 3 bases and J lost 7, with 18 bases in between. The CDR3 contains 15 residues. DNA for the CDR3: TGCAGTGCTAGGGGGACCCAAGGGTACATCGGGGAGCTGTTTTTT. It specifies CSARGTQGYIGELFF.

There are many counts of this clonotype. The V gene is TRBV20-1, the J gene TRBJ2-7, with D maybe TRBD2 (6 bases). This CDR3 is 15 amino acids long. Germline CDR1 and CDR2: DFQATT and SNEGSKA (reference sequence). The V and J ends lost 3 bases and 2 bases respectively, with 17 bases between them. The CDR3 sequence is CSASPAGTATYEQYF. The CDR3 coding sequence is TGCAGTGCTAGCCCGGCCGGGACTGCGACCTACGAGCAGTACTTC.

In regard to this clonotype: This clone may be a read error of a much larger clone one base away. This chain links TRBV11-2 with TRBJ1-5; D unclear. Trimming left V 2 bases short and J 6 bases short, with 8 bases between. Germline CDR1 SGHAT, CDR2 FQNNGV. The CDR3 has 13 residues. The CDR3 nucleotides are TGTGCCAGCAGCTTAAGATCTGGTCAGCCCCAGCATTTT. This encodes CASSLRSGQPQHF. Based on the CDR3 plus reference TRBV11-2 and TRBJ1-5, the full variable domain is EAGVAQSPRYKIIEKRQSVAFWCNPISGHATLYWYQQILGQGPKLLIQFQNNGVVDDSQLPKDRFSAERLKGVDSTLKIQPAKLEDSAVYLCASSLRSGQPQHFGDGTRLSIL.

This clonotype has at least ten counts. CDR3 amino acids: CARSTGGGYGYTF. Written as DNA, the CDR3 is TGTGCCAGGTCGACAGGAGGGGGTTATGGCTACACCTTC. The rearrangement links TRBV2 to TRBJ1-2, with D perhaps TRBD1 (6 bases). V was pared by 9 bases and J by 5 bases, with 16 bases between. In germline, CDR1 is SNHLY, CDR2 FYNNEI. The CDR3 length is 13 residues.

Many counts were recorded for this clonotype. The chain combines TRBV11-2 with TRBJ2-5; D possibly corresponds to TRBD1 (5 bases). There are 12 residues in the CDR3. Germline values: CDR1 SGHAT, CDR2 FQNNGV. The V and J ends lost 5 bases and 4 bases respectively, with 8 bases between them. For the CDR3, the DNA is TGTGCCAGCAGCCCGACAGTAGAGACCCAGTACTTC. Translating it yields CASSPTVETQYF.

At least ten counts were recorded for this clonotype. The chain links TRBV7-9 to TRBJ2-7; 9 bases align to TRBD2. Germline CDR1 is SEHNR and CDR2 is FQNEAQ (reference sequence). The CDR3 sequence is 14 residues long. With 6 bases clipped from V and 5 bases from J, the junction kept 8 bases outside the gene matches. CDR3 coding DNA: TGTGCCAGCAGTCCGGGACTAGCCGCCGACGAGCAGTACTTC. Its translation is CASSPGLAADEQYF.

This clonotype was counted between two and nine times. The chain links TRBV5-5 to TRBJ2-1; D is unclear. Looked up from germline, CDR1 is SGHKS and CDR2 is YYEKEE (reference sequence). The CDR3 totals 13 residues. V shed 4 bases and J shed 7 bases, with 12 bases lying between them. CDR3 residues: CASSGEARNEQFF. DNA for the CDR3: TGTGCCAGCAGCGGCGAGGCTAGGAATGAGCAGTTCTTC.

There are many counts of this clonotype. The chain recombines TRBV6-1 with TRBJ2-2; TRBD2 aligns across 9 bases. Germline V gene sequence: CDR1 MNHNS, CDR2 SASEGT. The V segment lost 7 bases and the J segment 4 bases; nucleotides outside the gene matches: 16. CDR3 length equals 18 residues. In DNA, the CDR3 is TGTGCCAGCACCTACTCCGGGCGGGAGGGCCGTATCACCGGGGAGCTGTTTTTT. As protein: CASTYSGREGRITGELFF.

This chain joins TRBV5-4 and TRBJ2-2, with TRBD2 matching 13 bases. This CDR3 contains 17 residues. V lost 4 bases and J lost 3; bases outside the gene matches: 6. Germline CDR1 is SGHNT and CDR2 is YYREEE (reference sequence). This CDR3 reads CASSPGLAGKDTGELFF. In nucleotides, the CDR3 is TGTGCCAGCAGCCCGGGACTAGCGGGAAAAGACACCGGGGAGCTGTTTTTT.

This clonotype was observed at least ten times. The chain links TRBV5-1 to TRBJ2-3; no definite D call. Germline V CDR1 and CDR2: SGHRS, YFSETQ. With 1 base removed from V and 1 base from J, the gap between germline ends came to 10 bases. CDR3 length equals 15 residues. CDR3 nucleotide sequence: TGCGCCAGCAGCTTGAGGGAACAGCGCACAGATACGCAGTATTTT. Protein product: CASSLREQRTDTQYF.